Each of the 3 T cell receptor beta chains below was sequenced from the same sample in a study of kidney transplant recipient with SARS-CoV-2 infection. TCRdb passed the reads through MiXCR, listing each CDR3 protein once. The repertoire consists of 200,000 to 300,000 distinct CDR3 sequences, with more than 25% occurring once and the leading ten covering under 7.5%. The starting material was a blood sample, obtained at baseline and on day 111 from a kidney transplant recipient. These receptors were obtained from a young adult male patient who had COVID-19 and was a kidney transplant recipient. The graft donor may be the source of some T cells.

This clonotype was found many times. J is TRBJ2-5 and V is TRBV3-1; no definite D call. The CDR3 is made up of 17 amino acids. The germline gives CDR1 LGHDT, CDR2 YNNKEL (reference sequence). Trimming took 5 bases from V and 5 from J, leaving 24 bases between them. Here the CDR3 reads CASSRSIPISFSETQYF. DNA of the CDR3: TGTGCCAGCAGCAGGTCAATTCCCATTTCTTTCTCTGAGACCCAGTACTTC.

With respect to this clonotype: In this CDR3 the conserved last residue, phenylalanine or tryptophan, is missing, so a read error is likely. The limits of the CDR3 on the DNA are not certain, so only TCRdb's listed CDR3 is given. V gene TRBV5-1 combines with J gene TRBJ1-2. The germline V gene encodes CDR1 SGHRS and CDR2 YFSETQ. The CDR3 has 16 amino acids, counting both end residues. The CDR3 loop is CASYKQAGRKTDGDTC.

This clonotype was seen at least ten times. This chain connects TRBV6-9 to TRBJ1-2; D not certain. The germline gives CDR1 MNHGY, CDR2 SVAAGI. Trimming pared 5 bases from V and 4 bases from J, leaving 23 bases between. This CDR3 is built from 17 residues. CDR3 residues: CASSGLTPYGKTYGYTF. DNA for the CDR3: TGTGCCAGCAGTGGGCTCACGCCTTACGGAAAGACCTATGGCTACACCTTC.